This entry is about one T cell receptor beta chain. TCRdb keeps only in-frame clones here, not all; method: immunoSEQ multiplex PCR. The sample lists roughly 2 million clones, approximately 95% seen once, with roughly 0.13% in the top ten. The data derive from a study of shared clonotypes between healthy human individuals. Germline V gene data show CDR1 as SGHRS and CDR2 as YFSETQ. J gave up 5 bases and V 2 bases, and 6 bases lay outside the gene matches. The CDR3 runs 14 residues. The rearrangement links TRBV5-1 to TRBJ2-7, with TRBD1 matching 8 bases. Sequenced input: naive CD4+ T cells sorted from blood. Subset given: CD45RA+ positively selected. The receptor was isolated from a man younger than 35 in good health. CDR3 in DNA: TGCGCCAGCAGCTTAGACAGGGGTTCCCACGAGCAGTACTTC. This sequence encodes CASSLDRGSHEQYF.